This T cell receptor beta chain is drawn from a study of early T cells in non-severe SARS-CoV-2 infection. Study-level points and caveats: Anti-spike CD8 responses were favored in VDJdb matching, and private and CD4 specificities were missed.

Separate cDNA molecules each had unique molecular identifiers attached to them. TCRdb independently ran MiXCR on the 5' RACE reads; one entry per CDR3 protein. This table has about 69,000 distinct CDR3 sequences, roughly a tenth appearing once. The sample holds a few counts of this clonotype. Its antigen is still unknown. The junction shows a germline mismatch at one end, possibly a read error. This TCR derives from an adult who was a healthcare worker with PCR-confirmed SARS-CoV-2 infection or an uninfected control (not recorded which). Sample: whole blood.

The CDR3 spells CASSQISGVTPWF. The CDR3, as DNA: TGTGCCAGCAGCCAGATCAGCGGGGTAACCCCTTGGTTC. The rearrangement joins TRBV7-2 to TRBJ2-4; TRBD2 agrees at 7 bases. The CDR3 extends over 13 amino acids. Germline-derived CDR1 and CDR2 are SGHTA and FQGNSA.